These 18 T cell receptor beta chains were sequenced from one sample in a study of monozygotic twins with inflammatory bowel disease. TCRdb re-called the 5' RACE reads, yielding one record per CDR3 amino acid sequence without DNA. The sample data list some 150,000 distinct CDR3 sequences. The specimen sequenced was blood. The source of these receptors is a human donor with ulcerative colitis or Crohn's disease, or a healthy co-twin of an affected twin (not recorded which).

The chain links TRBV5-1 to TRBJ1-2; TCRdb names TRBD1, which stays unverified in the absence of DNA. CDR3 size: 16 residues. Germline CDR1 is SGHRS and CDR2 is YFSETQ. CDR3 sequence: CASSFGTGTAVYGYTF. The whole variable domain, filled in from reference TRBV5-1 and TRBJ1-2, reads KAGVTQTPRYLIKTRGQQVTLSCSPISGHRSVSWYQQTPGQGLQFLFEYFSETQRNKGNFPGRFSGRQFSNSRSEMNVSTLELGDSALYLCASSFGTGTAVYGYTFGSGTRLTVV.

This chain uses TRBV5-4 with TRBJ2-2; the TCRdb call, TRBD2, lacks DNA for checking. The CDR3 sequence is 13 residues long. Germline V gene lookup returns CDR1 SGHNT and CDR2 YYREEE (reference sequence). The CDR3 sequence is CASSPGRTGELFF.

This sequence joins TRBV19 and TRBJ1-2. The CDR3 contains 12 residues. Germline CDR1 and CDR2: LNHDA and SQIVND (reference sequence). The CDR3 spells CASSLRPYGYTF. Supplemented by reference TRBV19 and TRBJ1-2, the full variable domain reads DGGITQSPKYLFRKEGQNVTLSCEQNLNHDAMYWYRQDPGQGLRLIYYSQIVNDFQKGDIAEGYSVSREKKESFPLTVTSAQKNPTAFYLCASSLRPYGYTFGSGTRLTVV.

The rearrangement uses TRBV19 and TRBJ1-2. The CDR3 is 11 residues long. The germline CDR1 and CDR2 sequences are LNHDA and SQIVND (reference sequence). This CDR3 reads CASSWVYGYTF.

The chain is built from TRBV5-1 and TRBJ1-2; TCRdb names TRBD1, which stays unverified in the absence of DNA. CDR3 length equals 14 residues. The germline V gene encodes CDR1 SGHRS and CDR2 YFSETQ. The CDR3 is CASSLGVGGSGYTF.

The chain carries TRBV20-1 and TRBJ1-1. The CDR3 runs to 12 residues. Germline V gene sequence: CDR1 DFQATT, CDR2 SNEGSKA (reference sequence). The CDR3 sequence is CSAARGALAAFF.

The chain links TRBV27 to TRBJ1-3; TCRdb proposes TRBD1, but this gene call is untestable without DNA. Per the germline V gene, CDR1 is MNHEY and CDR2 is SMNVEV (reference sequence). CDR3 size: 14 residues. CDR3 sequence: CASSSRATGNTIYF.

The CDR3 here is CSARAPGLGSSYNEQFF. The V call is TRBV20-1, the J call TRBJ2-1; TCRdb picks TRBD1, but there is no DNA to check that call. Germline V gene lookup returns CDR1 DFQATT and CDR2 SNEGSKA (reference sequence). The CDR3 runs to 17 residues.

The rearrangement links TRBV20-1 to TRBJ2-7; with no DNA, the TCRdb D assignment of TRBD2 cannot be verified. Per germline, CDR1 DFQATT and CDR2 SNEGSKA (reference sequence). The CDR3 has 12 amino acids. This chain's CDR3 is CSVIAAAHEQYF.

The V and J genes are TRBV12-3 or TRBV12-4 and TRBJ2-1. The CDR3 has 15 amino acids. This chain's CDR3 is CASSDSGKARNEQFF.

V and J are TRBV30 and TRBJ2-2; TCRdb selects TRBD2, and the lack of DNA leaves this call unchecked. Per the germline V gene, CDR1 is GTSNPN and CDR2 is SVGIG (reference sequence). This CDR3 spans 12 amino acids. This CDR3 reads CAWSSSGGELFF.

The chain recombines TRBV7-9 with TRBJ2-2; TCRdb lists TRBD1, though no DNA is available to test this call. The length of the CDR3 is 16 residues. Looked up from germline, CDR1 is SEHNR and CDR2 is FQNEAQ (reference sequence). The CDR3 region is CASSAEEQGNTGELFF.

V is TRBV19 and J is TRBJ2-1; without DNA, the TCRdb call of TRBD2 cannot be checked. The CDR3 contains 13 residues. The germline V gene encodes CDR1 LNHDA and CDR2 SQIVND (reference sequence). The CDR3 spells CASSRGGDNEQFF.

V and J are TRBV7-2 and TRBJ2-1. From germline, CDR1 is SGHTA and CDR2 FQGNSA. The CDR3 totals 14 residues. The CDR3 reads CASSLEGTYNEQFF.

The V call is TRBV10-3, the J call TRBJ2-7; TCRdb proposes TRBD1, but this gene call is untestable without DNA. The CDR3 is 15 residues long. Germline CDR1 ENHRY, CDR2 SYGVKD. CDR3 loop: CAISELGESTYEQYF.

V usage is TRBV6-1 and J usage is TRBJ1-5; TCRdb calls TRBD1, which cannot be checked without DNA. The CDR3 length is 15 residues. Germline assignment: CDR1 MNHNS and CDR2 SASEGT. The CDR3 here is CASRSGWTGGQPQHF.

The chain recombines TRBV11-2 with TRBJ2-7; without DNA, the TCRdb call of TRBD1 cannot be checked. The CDR3 totals 15 residues. Germline V lookup: CDR1 SGHAT, CDR2 FQNNGV. CDR3 in amino acids: CASSSPGGAGYEQYF.

The genes are TRBV6-1 and TRBJ1-4; TCRdb designates TRBD1, a call that cannot be tested without DNA. Germline values: CDR1 MNHNS, CDR2 SASEGT. The CDR3 is 15 residues long. The CDR3 is CASSPTGVRDEKLFF.